This T cell receptor beta chain was obtained from a study of PD-L1 blockade in urothelial cancer. The data were produced by immunoSEQ multiplex PCR, yet TCRdb's version contains in-frame clones alone and is incomplete. The profile shows tens of thousands of clones, nearly 90% of them singletons. CDR1 MGHRA and CDR2 YSYEKL come from the germline V gene. The CDR3 runs to 16 residues. Germline trimming cut 7 bases from V and 0 bases from J; bases unmatched to any gene: 8. This chain links TRBV4-1 with TRBJ2-1, with TRBD2 matching 8 bases. The receptor's source is a man between 60 and 75 years old with urothelial cancer. The sequenced sample was PBMCs, obtained around atezolizumab (anti-PD-L1) treatment. This chain's CDR3 is CASTPGGTSSYNEQFF. Written as DNA, the CDR3 is TGCGCCAGCACCCCGGGAGGGACGAGCTCCTACAATGAGCAGTTCTTC.